The clone carrying this T cell receptor beta chain has a count of ten or more. The antigen is unknown. One junction end disagrees with the germline gene, perhaps due to a read error. Together with a sample-barcoded 5' primer, a J-beta primer mix was included in a second PCR lasting roughly 6 to 12 cycles. TCRdb processed the 5' RACE reads anew with MiXCR; each CDR3 protein has one entry. This sample yields hundreds of thousands of distinct CDR3 sequences, of which about 27% are seen a single time; approximately 4% belongs to the top ten. This record belongs to a study of blood T cells in healthy people across ages. General observations from the study: Unsorted PBMCs prevented conclusive naive versus antigen-experienced comparison.

Germline V gene sequence: CDR1 SGHRS, CDR2 YFSETQ. This CDR3 has 13 amino acids. The sample also formed part of further work on T cells of mothers and their children. That paper notes: Similar effects of thymic selection on TCR recombination output were recorded in related and unrelated pairs.

The sequenced sample was blood. The TCR comes from a boy aged 2-9 years in good health. The chain is built from TRBV5-1 and TRBJ2-5, with TRBD1 matching over 9 bases. The CDR3 region has the DNA TGTGCCAGCAGTCGCGACAGGGGGGAGACCCAGTACTTC. Its translation is CASSRDRGETQYF.